One and the same sample provided the 3 T cell receptor beta chains below, sequenced in a study of response to subunit inactivated influenza vaccine. From the RT-PCR reads, TCRdb called clonotypes with MiXCR, one entry per CDR3 protein. This sample has some 520,000 distinct CDR3 sequences, with approximately 15% found just once. Specimen: CD4+ T cells sorted from PBMCs, collected around 2 years after vaccination. These receptors were obtained from a man between 50 and 75 years old who received an inactivated influenza vaccine.

The chain carries TRBV10-3 and TRBJ2-5; tentatively, D is TRBD1 or TRBD2 (5 bases each). The germline V gene has CDR1 ENHRY and CDR2 SYGVKD. The CDR3 has 15 residues. V was clipped by 6 bases and J by 5 bases, with 19 bases between them. CDR3 region: CAIRSGRDSWETQYF. CDR3 nucleotides: TGTGCCATCAGATCGGGACGGGATTCTTGGGAGACCCAGTACTTC.

This clonotype was found a few times. One end of the junction is discordant with germline, which a read error may explain. The chain combines TRBV24-1 with TRBJ2-3; the match to TRBD1 covers 8 bases. This CDR3 has 21 amino acids. Germline CDR1 is KGHDR and CDR2 is SFDVKD. CDR3 nucleotide sequence: TGTGCCGCCAGTGATTCAAGGGCAGGGGGCTCTTCGGTTTTTAGTACAGATACGCAGTATTTT. This translates into CAASDSRAGGSSVFSTDTQYF.

The chain joins TRBV10-3 to TRBJ2-3; a weak D match, TRBD2 (6 bases). CDR3 size: 16 residues. The germline gives CDR1 ENHRY, CDR2 SYGVKD. V shed 0 bases and J shed 3 bases, with 13 bases lying between them. The CDR3 DNA sequence: TGTGCCATCAGTGAGTCGAGGTTGCGGGGTACAGATACGCAGTATTTT. Amino acid sequence: CAISESRLRGTDTQYF.